Listed here is a single TCR beta chain. Its cognate antigen is unknown. This record comes from a study of PD-1 blockade in mismatch repair-deficient tumors. About the research overall: Patients had approximately 12 mismatch repair-deficient cancer types, all previously treated and progressing.

Study findings and constraints: Tumor-resident clones, often undetectable pretreatment in blood, expanded then contracted after pembrolizumab.

Generated by immunoSEQ multiplex PCR, the TCRdb table keeps only in-frame clones and is missing some. The data hold fewer than 50,000 clones, with about 76% observed a single time. Germline V gene data show CDR1 as MDHEN and CDR2 as SYDVKM. The CDR3 has 12 residues. The V and J ends lost 4 bases and 3 bases respectively, with 7 bases between them. The sample was peripheral blood, taken 4 weeks after starting pembrolizumab. The clonotype was recovered from an adult with mismatch repair-deficient cancer. V gene TRBV28 combines with J gene TRBJ2-7, with no clear D. As DNA, the CDR3 is TGTGCCAGCAGTTCTCCTCGCTACGAGCAGTACTTC. This codes for CASSSPRYEQYF.